Sequencing of this TCR beta chain was carried out in a study of neurological immune-mediated disorders. This clonotype rates as medium-sized (0.01 to 0.1%). Antigen specificity is unknown. One entry per CDR3 protein, called by TCRdb with MiXCR from the 5' RACE reads. Among about 18,000 distinct CDR3 sequences listed, about 10% were seen once. Study outcomes and limitations: Healthy controls had more TCR clonal expansion than multiple sclerosis, which showed the least, whereas HTLV-1-associated myelopathy showed the most.

V was pared by 1 base and J by 0 bases, with 7 bases between. The CDR3 loop spans 13 amino acids. CDR1 and CDR2 from the germline V gene are SQVTM and ANQGSEA. The sequence was collected from a woman aged 45-60 years in good health. The specimen was CD8+ T cells from blood. V is TRBV29-1 and J is TRBJ2-7; possibly TRBD2 for D (5 bases). In DNA, the CDR3 is TGCAGCGTTGAAGGAGAGGGCTCCTACGAGCAGTACTTC. This codes for CSVEGEGSYEQYF.